One and the same sample provided the 20 T cell receptor beta chains below, sequenced in a study of blood T cell repertoires in COVID-19. Using immunoSEQ multiplex PCR, the repertoire was profiled, and TCRdb retains in-frame clones only, with some absent. The sample contains about 200,000 clones, roughly 83% of which appear only once. The sample taken for sequencing was peripheral blood. The receptors were gathered from a woman between 40 and 55 years old with COVID-19, enrolled during active disease.

The gene calls are TRBV10-2 and TRBJ1-1; maybe TRBD1 (5 bases). V shed 10 bases and J shed 6 bases, with 24 bases lying between them. This CDR3 comprises 15 residues. The V gene's germline CDR1 is WSHSY and CDR2 SAAADI. The CDR3 DNA reads TGCGCCACCTCGTTCCGACACTCGGGGGTATCTGAAGCTTTCTTT. Its translation: CATSFRHSGVSEAFF.

The rearrangement links TRBV6-5 to TRBJ1-1; D remains unclear. The germline V gene has CDR1 MNHEY and CDR2 SVGAGI. V was pared by 0 bases and J by 4 bases, with 12 bases between. The CDR3 is made up of 15 amino acids. The CDR3 region has the DNA TGTGCCAGCAGTTACTCCCGAGGACTTGCCACTGAAGCTTTCTTT. Translating gives CASSYSRGLATEAFF.

This clone was counted a single time. V is TRBV6-4 and J is TRBJ1-2; 7 positions match TRBD1. Germline CDR1 and CDR2: MRHNA and SNTAGT. This CDR3 is 13 amino acids long. J gave up 7 bases and V 4 bases, and 6 bases lay outside the gene matches. This CDR3 is CASSVTGVAGYTF. CDR3 DNA: TGTGCCAGCAGTGTAACAGGGGTGGCTGGCTACACCTTC.

The chain couples TRBV18 to TRBJ1-4, with TRBD1 identical over 10 bases. Germline assignment: CDR1 KGHSH and CDR2 LQKENI. This CDR3 comprises 17 residues. Trimming cost V 6 bases and J 7 bases; bases outside gene matches: 14. The CDR3 DNA sequence: TGTGCCAGCTCTCTCCATGGGCCGGGACAGGGGAGTGAAAAACTGTTTTTT. It translates to CASSLHGPGQGSEKLFF.

This chain joins TRBV5-8 and TRBJ1-4; D remains ambiguous. Between the trimmed V and J ends, which lost 2 bases and 8 bases, there was a span of 7 bases. This CDR3 contains 12 residues. Germline V gives CDR1 SGHTS, CDR2 YDEGEE. The CDR3: CASSLDGEKLFF. The CDR3 DNA sequence: TGTGCCAGCAGCTTAGATGGCGAAAAACTGTTTTTT.

This clone has more than one count but fewer than ten. The chain links TRBV3-1 (or the pseudogene TRBV3-2) to TRBJ1-2, with D perhaps matching TRBD1 (5 bases). CDR1 and CDR2 (germline): LGHDT, YNNKEL (reference sequence). V gave up 3 bases and J gave up 2 bases, with 13 bases separating them. This CDR3 has 15 amino acids. The CDR3 bases are TGTGCCAGCAGCCAGGGGGGTGGATCCAACTATGGCTACACCTTC. This gives the protein CASSQGGGSNYGYTF.

Only a few counts were recorded for this clone. The chain recombines TRBV5-8 with TRBJ2-7, with D perhaps matching TRBD1 (7 bases). Trimming removed 4 bases from V and 3 bases from J, with 17 bases in between. Germline CDR1 SGHTS, CDR2 YDEGEE. The length of the CDR3 is 15 residues. CDR3 residues: CASSLAGTVIYEQYF. Written as DNA, the CDR3 is TGTGCCAGCAGCCTCGCGGGGACAGTTATCTACGAGCAGTACTTC. The full variable domain, completed using reference TRBV5-8 and TRBJ2-7, is EAGVTQSPTHLIKTRGQQATLRCSPISGHTSVYWYQQALGLGLQFLLWYDEGEERNRGNFPPRFSGRQFPNYSSELNVNALELEDSALYLCASSLAGTVIYEQYFGPGTRLTVT.

The rearrangement uses TRBV24-1 and TRBJ2-1; 8 bases are shared with TRBD1. This CDR3 region has 15 residues. The germline gives CDR1 KGHDR, CDR2 SFDVKD. V dropped 4 bases and J dropped 8; count of bases not matched to a gene: 9. CDR3 sequence: CATSDSRTGNYEQFF. CDR3 coding DNA: TGTGCCACCAGTGACTCGCGGACAGGGAACTATGAGCAGTTCTTC.

The V gene is TRBV5-8, the J gene TRBJ1-5; 9 bases align to TRBD1. After removal of 3 bases from V and 0 bases from J, the junction contained 16 bases not matched to a gene. CDR3 length equals 20 residues. Germline CDR1 is SGHTS and CDR2 is YDEGEE. The CDR3 protein is CASSSTKPGQGMYSNQPQHF. CDR3 in DNA: TGTGCCAGCAGCTCGACCAAACCGGGACAGGGCATGTATAGCAATCAGCCCCAGCATTTT.

The chain recombines TRBV7-6 with TRBJ2-2; D is undetermined. V lost 6 bases and J lost 15, with 14 bases in between. The CDR3 runs to 11 residues. Germline values: CDR1 SGHVS, CDR2 FNYEAQ. CDR3 DNA: TGTGCCAGCAGTTCCGACAAGATATTGTTTTTT. As protein: CASSSDKILFF.

The gene calls are TRBV4-3 and TRBJ2-7; 10 positions agree with TRBD2. CDR1 is LGHNA and CDR2 is YSLEER in the germline V gene. The CDR3 covers 16 residues. With 0 bases clipped from V and 4 bases from J, the junction kept 6 bases outside the gene matches. CDR3 nucleotide sequence: TGCGCCAGCAGCCAAGATTGGGGTAGCGGGGGGTACGAGCAGTACTTC. This gives the protein CASSQDWGSGGYEQYF.

V and J are TRBV19 and TRBJ2-3, with D unresolved. Germline V gene sequence: CDR1 LNHDA, CDR2 SQIVND (reference sequence). Trimming cost V 2 bases and J 7 bases, with 7 bases left between them. The CDR3 has 12 amino acids. Written as DNA, the CDR3 is TGTGCCAGTAGTATACCGGGTAATACGCAGTATTTT. Encoded protein: CASSIPGNTQYF.

The V call is TRBV7-8, the J call TRBJ1-5; TRBD1 aligns across 11 bases. The CDR3 extends over 15 amino acids. V was pared by 4 bases and J by 3 bases, with 2 bases of the junction left unmatched. CDR1 and CDR2 from the germline V gene are SGHVS and FQNEAQ. CDR3 in DNA: TGTGCCAGCAGCTATGGACAGGGGGCCAATCAGCCCCAGCATTTT. This translates into CASSYGQGANQPQHF.

The CDR3 protein is CAWSVMDRAGEQYF. For the CDR3, the DNA is TGTGCCTGGAGTGTCATGGACAGGGCGGGGGAGCAGTACTTC. The V gene is TRBV30, the J gene TRBJ2-7; 8 bases are shared with TRBD1. Unmatched junction bases numbered 8, after V lost 0 bases and J lost 7 bases. Germline V lookup: CDR1 GTSNPN, CDR2 SVGIG (reference sequence). The CDR3 has 14 amino acids. Full variable domain (outside the CDR3, taken from reference TRBV30 and TRBJ2-7): SQTIHQWPATLVQPVGSPLSLECTVEGTSNPNLYWYRQAAGRGLQLLFYSVGIGQISSEVPQNLSASRPQDRQFILSSKKLLLSDSGFYLCAWSVMDRAGEQYFGPGTRLTVT.

This clone was detected only a few times. The CDR3 reads CASSVADRDDQPQHF. For the CDR3, the DNA is TGTGCCAGCAGCGTAGCCGACAGGGACGATCAGCCCCAGCATTTT. This rearrangement joins TRBV9 to TRBJ1-5, with TRBD1 matching 7 bases. This CDR3 is built from 15 residues. CDR1 and CDR2 from the germline V gene are SGDLS and YYNGEE. The V and J ends lost 0 bases and 5 bases, in that order; junction bases with no gene match: 5. Full variable domain (rest looked up from reference TRBV9 and TRBJ1-5): DSGVTQTPKHLITATGQRVTLRCSPRSGDLSVYWYQQSLDQGLQFLIQYYNGEERAKGNILERFSAQQFPDLHSELNLSSLELGDSALYFCASSVADRDDQPQHFGDGTRLSIL.

The chain has TRBV7-2 and TRBJ2-7, with 12 bases lining up with TRBD2. The CDR3 consists of 14 residues. With 5 bases clipped from V and 7 bases from J, the junction kept 6 bases outside the gene matches. Germline CDR1 SGHTA, CDR2 FQGNSA. DNA of the CDR3: TGTGCCAGCAGCGCTAGCGGGGGGGCCGGGGAGCAGTACTTC. It yields the protein CASSASGGAGEQYF.

This clone was found a few times. The rearrangement joins TRBV19 to TRBJ2-7; tentatively, D is TRBD1 (6 bases). V was shortened by 6 bases and J by 3 bases, with 12 bases between the two germline ends. This CDR3 region has 13 residues. The V gene's germline CDR1 is LNHDA and CDR2 SQIVND (reference sequence). The CDR3 bases are TGTGCCAGTAGCTTAGGACAGTTCTACGAGCAGTACTTC. Translated, it gives CASSLGQFYEQYF.

The chain carries TRBV5-5 and TRBJ1-1; D gene ambiguous. CDR1 is SGHKS, CDR2 YYEKEE, per germline (reference sequence). The length of the CDR3 is 17 residues. Trimming took 1 base from V and 1 from J, leaving 17 bases between them. This CDR3 reads CASSLSVFSPGNTEAFF. CDR3 DNA sequence: TGTGCCAGCAGCTTGAGTGTCTTTTCTCCGGGGAACACTGAAGCTTTCTTT.

The V and J genes are TRBV5-1 and TRBJ2-1; TRBD2 matches 10 bases. The CDR3 contains 16 residues. Losses at the gene ends were 4 bases for V and 15 bases for J; bases not matched to a gene: 19. Looked up from germline, CDR1 is SGHRS and CDR2 is YFSETQ. Written as DNA, the CDR3 is TGCGCCAGCAGCCGGGAGGGGCCTAGCGGGAGCACTGTCTTGTTCTTC. Translated: CASSREGPSGSTVLFF.

V is TRBV30 and J is TRBJ2-7; D is ambiguous. The V gene's germline CDR1 is GTSNPN and CDR2 SVGIG (reference sequence). V was clipped by 2 bases and J by 3 bases, with 5 bases between them. There are 11 residues in the CDR3. DNA of the CDR3: TGTGCCTGGAGTCGACTCTACGAGCAGTACTTC. Translation gives CAWSRLYEQYF. The whole variable domain, filled in from reference TRBV30 and TRBJ2-7, reads SQTIHQWPATLVQPVGSPLSLECTVEGTSNPNLYWYRQAAGRGLQLLFYSVGIGQISSEVPQNLSASRPQDRQFILSSKKLLLSDSGFYLCAWSRLYEQYFGPGTRLTVT.